This T cell receptor beta chain was identified in a study of blood T cell repertoires in COVID-19. The data were produced by immunoSEQ multiplex PCR, yet TCRdb's version contains in-frame clones alone and is incomplete. Of about 150,000 clones in the sample, 70% to 80% were seen once. Between the trimmed V and J ends, which lost 0 bases and 3 bases, there was a span of 12 bases. From germline, CDR1 is LGHNA and CDR2 YNFKEQ. The CDR3 runs to 16 residues. V and J are TRBV4-2 and TRBJ1-5; a possible D gene is TRBD1 (6 bases). Sequenced material: peripheral blood. This sequence originates from a man aged 45-65 years with acute or convalescent COVID-19. The CDR3 here is CASSQEAGQFNQPQHF. Written as DNA, the CDR3 is TGTGCCAGCAGCCAAGAAGCCGGACAGTTCAATCAGCCCCAGCATTTT.